This is a list of T cell receptor beta chains from one sample in a study of shared clonotypes between healthy human individuals. Method: immunoSEQ multiplex PCR; TCRdb's copy keeps in-frame clones and lacks some. The sample consists of just over 2,000,000 clones, approximately 95% of them appearing once. The sample was naive CD8+ T cells sorted from blood. Receptors originate from a man aged 18 to 30 in good health. Both conserved end residues are part of each CDR3. D genes are given only for firm matches.

D: TRBD1
J: TRBJ1-1
V: TRBV7-9
CDR3: CASSPQGVPEAFF

D: NA
J: TRBJ2-1
V: TRBV11-2
CDR3: CASRRPMTGDNEQFF

D: NA
J: TRBJ1-2
V: TRBV19
CDR3: CASGDRQGIYGYTF

D: TRBD1
J: TRBJ2-7
V: TRBV4-1
CDR3: CASSQARGLSEQYF

D: NA
J: TRBJ2-7
V: TRBV6-1
CDR3: CASSKPSNTYEQYF

D: TRBD2
J: TRBJ2-3
V: TRBV9
CDR3: CASSPRVGGGGNTDTQYF

D: NA
J: TRBJ2-2
V: TRBV20-1
CDR3: CSVLVLGELFF

D: TRBD2
J: TRBJ2-7
V: TRBV6-1
CDR3: CASSEDPPSLAGEYEQYF

D: NA
J: TRBJ2-5
V: TRBV5-1
CDR3: CASSVDLLQETQYF

D: NA
J: TRBJ2-7
V: TRBV29-1
CDR3: CSVEGSLYEQYF

D: TRBD1
J: TRBJ1-1
V: TRBV6-4
CDR3: CASSPTGMNTEAFF

D: TRBD1
J: TRBJ2-2
V: TRBV10-2
CDR3: CATQGVNTGELFF

D: NA
J: TRBJ2-2
V: TRBV9
CDR3: CASSAWDFNTGELFF

D: NA
J: TRBJ1-2
V: TRBV6-1
CDR3: CASKTATSYGYTF

D: TRBD1
J: TRBJ1-1
V: TRBV13
CDR3: CASSFTGTGGFGTEAFF

D: NA
J: TRBJ2-1
V: TRBV27
CDR3: CASSPLGDNEQFF

D: NA
J: TRBJ2-7
V: TRBV7-9
CDR3: CASSLAGDYEQYF

D: TRBD1
J: TRBJ2-7
V: TRBV19
CDR3: CASSPRDRVWEQYF

D: NA
J: TRBJ2-5
V: TRBV5-1
CDR3: CASSLTGWGQETQYF

D: NA
J: TRBJ2-1
V: TRBV7-6
CDR3: CASSLGGLGDEQFF

D: TRBD2
J: TRBJ2-7
V: TRBV19
CDR3: CASSIAGTSVYEQYF

D: TRBD2
J: TRBJ2-5
V: TRBV27
CDR3: CASSLFGLAGGALQETQYF

D: NA
J: TRBJ2-5
V: TRBV7-9
CDR3: CASSLETETQYF

D: TRBD2
J: TRBJ2-1
V: TRBV5-6
CDR3: CASSLLAGGQNYNEQFF

D: NA
J: TRBJ2-2
V: TRBV2
CDR3: CASSGLLLNTGELFF

D: TRBD1
J: TRBJ1-2
V: TRBV2
CDR3: CASSEFGTGGGYGYTF

D: TRBD1
J: TRBJ2-7
V: TRBV19
CDR3: CASSAGQGYEQYF